The present T cell receptor beta chain was sequenced within a study of human T cells and chemical hapten exposure. Study-wide background: Patients additionally received therapeutic doses of diphenylcyclopropenone on the scalp once a week, and this continued throughout the approximately 23-week study. Regarding the study as a whole: No change in TCRs above 1 in 1000 frequency was produced by DPC sensitization.

Stated time point: patch test 1, 2 weeks after DPC sensitization. Noted treatment: therapeutic diphenylcyclopropenone sensitization with weekly scalp DPC. The CDR3 extends over 13 amino acids. Germline CDR1 is SGHTA and CDR2 is FQGNSA. The V end lost 5 bases, the J end lost 5 bases, and 12 bases lay between the germline ends. To note about this clonotype: Its antigen is unidentified.

Library preparation tagged each individual cDNA molecule with a unique molecular identifier. From the RACE reads, TCRdb called clonotypes with MiXCR, one entry per CDR3 protein. The top ten hold over 1.1% of the sample, which has about 120,000 distinct CDR3 sequences, around 10% seen once. The receptor was isolated from a woman between 50 and 59 years old with alopecia areata. Some clones in this sample may be carry-over from other donors' samples. V is TRBV7-2 and J is TRBJ1-1; possible D gene TRBD1, 5 bases. Specimen: whole blood, collected in connection with sensitization to the hapten diphenylcyclopropenone (DPC). CDR3 sequence reads: CASSLRAWTEAFF. CDR3 nucleotide sequence: TGTGCCAGCAGCCTCAGGGCTTGGACTGAAGCTTTCTTT.